This entry concerns a single TCR beta chain. Its antigen is unknown. Trimming removed 2 bases at V and 6 bases at J, with 14 bases between. The CDR3 covers 14 residues. The V gene's germline CDR1 is SGHDT and CDR2 YYEEEE. The data were taken from a study of shared clonotypes between healthy human individuals. Findings and caveats of the study: Generally, naive subsets came out with larger estimated richness than memory subsets. How much donors shared clonotypes was expected to be affected by sequencing depth.

A CD45RA+ naive subset and a CD45RA-negative memory subset were split from CD4+ cells. Method: immunoSEQ multiplex PCR; TCRdb's copy keeps in-frame clones and lacks some. This sample yields 2 million to 2.5 million clones, of which nearly 97% are seen a single time; roughly 0.13% belongs to the top ten. This clonotype was obtained from a young man in good health. The chain employs TRBV5-6 and TRBJ1-1; D remains ambiguous. The sample consisted of naive CD4+ T cells sorted from blood. Subset meaning: CD45RA+ positively selected. CDR3 coding DNA: TGTGCCAGCAGCTTAAGTTTGGGAGGCGCTGAAGCTTTCTTT. Its translation: CASSLSLGGAEAFF.